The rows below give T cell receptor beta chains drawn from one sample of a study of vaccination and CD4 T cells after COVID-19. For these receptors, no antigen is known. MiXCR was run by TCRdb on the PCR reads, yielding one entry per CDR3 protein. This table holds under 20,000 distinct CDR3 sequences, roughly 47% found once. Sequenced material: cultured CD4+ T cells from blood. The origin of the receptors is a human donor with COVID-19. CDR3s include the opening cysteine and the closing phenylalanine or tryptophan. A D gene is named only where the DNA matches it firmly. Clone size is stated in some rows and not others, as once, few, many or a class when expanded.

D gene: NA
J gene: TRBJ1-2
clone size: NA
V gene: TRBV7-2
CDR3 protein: CASSFGREFVYTF
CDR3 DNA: TGTGCCAGCAGCTTCGGAAGGGAATTCGTCTACACCTTC

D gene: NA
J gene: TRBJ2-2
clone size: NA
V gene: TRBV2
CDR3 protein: CASIGPLNTGELFF
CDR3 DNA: TGTGCCAGCATCGGACCACTGAACACCGGGGAGCTGTTTTTT

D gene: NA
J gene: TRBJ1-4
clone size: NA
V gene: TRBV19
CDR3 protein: CANLSQRGGASEKLFF
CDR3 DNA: TGTGCCAATCTTTCCCAGCGTGGAGGGGCAAGTGAAAAACTGTTTTTT

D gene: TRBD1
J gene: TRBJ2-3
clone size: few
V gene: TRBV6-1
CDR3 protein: CASSVDRGDTQYF
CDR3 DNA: TGTGCCAGCAGCGTGGACAGGGGCGATACGCAGTATTTT

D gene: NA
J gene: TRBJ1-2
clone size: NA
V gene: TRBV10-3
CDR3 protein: CATRAGMENYGYTF
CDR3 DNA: TGTGCCACTAGGGCGGGGATGGAAAACTATGGCTACACCTTC

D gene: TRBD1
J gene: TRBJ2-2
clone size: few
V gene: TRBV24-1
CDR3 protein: CATSVGTGGLGTGELFF
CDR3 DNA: TGTGCCACCAGTGTGGGGACAGGTGGATTAGGTACCGGGGAGCTGTTTTTT

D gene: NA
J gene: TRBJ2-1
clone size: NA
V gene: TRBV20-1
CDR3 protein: CSALPGTTTYNEQFF
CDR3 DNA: TGCAGTGCCTTACCCGGGACAACCACCTACAATGAGCAGTTCTTC

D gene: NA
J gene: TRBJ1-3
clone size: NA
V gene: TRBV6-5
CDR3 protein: CASSYFGRSSGNTIYF
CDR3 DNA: TGTGCCAGCAGTTACTTCGGACGGTCCTCTGGAAACACCATATATTTT

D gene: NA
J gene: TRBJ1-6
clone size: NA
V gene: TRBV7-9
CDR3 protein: CASSPVSGDSPLHF
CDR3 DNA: TGTGCCAGCAGCCCGGTGAGCGGGGATTCACCCCTCCACTTT

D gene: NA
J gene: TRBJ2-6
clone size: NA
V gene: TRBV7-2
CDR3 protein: CASRSGAGANVLTF
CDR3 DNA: TGTGCCAGCAGGTCAGGGGCGGGGGCCAACGTCCTGACTTTC

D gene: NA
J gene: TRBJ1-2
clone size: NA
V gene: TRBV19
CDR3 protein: CASSILGGALGGYTF
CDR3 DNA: TGTGCCAGTAGTATACTAGGAGGGGCCTTGGGGGGCTACACCTTC

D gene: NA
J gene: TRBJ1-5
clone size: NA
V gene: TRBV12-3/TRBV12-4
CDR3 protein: CASSQTDTQPQHF
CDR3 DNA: TGTGCCAGCAGCCAAACGGACACCCAGCCCCAGCATTTT

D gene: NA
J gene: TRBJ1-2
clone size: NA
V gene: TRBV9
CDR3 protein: CASSVERGGSNGYTF
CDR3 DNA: TGTGCCAGCAGCGTAGAGAGGGGAGGGTCGAATGGCTACACCTTC

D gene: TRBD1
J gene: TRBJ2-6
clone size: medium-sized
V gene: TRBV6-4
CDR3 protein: CASSAQGRPFGANVLTF
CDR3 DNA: TGTGCCAGCAGTGCACAGGGGCGACCATTCGGGGCCAACGTCCTGACTTTC

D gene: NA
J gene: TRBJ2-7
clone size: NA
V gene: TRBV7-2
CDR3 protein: CASSFSRASEQYF
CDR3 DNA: TGTGCCAGCAGCTTTTCGAGGGCAAGCGAGCAGTACTTC

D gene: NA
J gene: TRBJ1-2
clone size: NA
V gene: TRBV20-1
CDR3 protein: CSARDPFGGNYGYTF
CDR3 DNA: TGCAGTGCTAGAGATCCATTTGGCGGCAACTATGGCTACACCTTC

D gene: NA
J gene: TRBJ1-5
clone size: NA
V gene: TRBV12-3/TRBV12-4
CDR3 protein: CASSHRTSNQPQHF
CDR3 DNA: TGTGCCAGCAGTCATCGGACAAGCAATCAGCCCCAGCATTTT

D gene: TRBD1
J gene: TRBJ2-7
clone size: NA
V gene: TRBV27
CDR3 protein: CASTPRTGNEQYF
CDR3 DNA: TGTGCCAGCACCCCCCGGACAGGGAACGAGCAGTACTTC

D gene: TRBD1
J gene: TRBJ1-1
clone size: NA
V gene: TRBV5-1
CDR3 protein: CASGQGWNTEAFF
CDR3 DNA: TGCGCCAGCGGACAGGGATGGAACACTGAAGCTTTCTTT

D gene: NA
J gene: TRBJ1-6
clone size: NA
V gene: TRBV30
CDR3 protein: CAWGSSGSPLHF
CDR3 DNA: TGTGCCTGGGGATCGTCCGGTTCACCCCTCCACTTT

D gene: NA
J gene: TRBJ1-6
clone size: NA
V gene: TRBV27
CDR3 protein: CASSNRGNNSPLHF
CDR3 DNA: TGTGCCAGCAGTAACCGGGGGAATAATTCACCCCTCCACTTT

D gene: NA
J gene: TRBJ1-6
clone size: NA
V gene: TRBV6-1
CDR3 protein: CAAQDGLSYNSPLHF
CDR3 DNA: TGTGCCGCTCAAGACGGGCTCTCCTATAATTCACCCCTCCACTTT

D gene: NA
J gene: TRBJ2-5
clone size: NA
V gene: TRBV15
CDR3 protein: CATSRDWGTQYF
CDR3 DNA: TGTGCCACCAGCAGAGATTGGGGGACCCAGTACTTC

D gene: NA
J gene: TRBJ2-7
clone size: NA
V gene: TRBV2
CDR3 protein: CASSPRAYEQYF
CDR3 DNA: TGTGCCAGCAGCCCGAGGGCCTACGAGCAGTACTTC

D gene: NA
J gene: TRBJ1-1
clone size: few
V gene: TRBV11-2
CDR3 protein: CASSLEFGKKGTEAFF
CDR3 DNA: TGTGCCAGCAGCTTAGAGTTTGGCAAAAAGGGGACTGAAGCTTTCTTT

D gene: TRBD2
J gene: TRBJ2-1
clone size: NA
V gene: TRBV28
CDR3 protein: CASRERDGISYNEQFF
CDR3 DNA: TGTGCCAGCAGGGAGCGGGACGGGATCTCCTACAATGAGCAGTTCTTC

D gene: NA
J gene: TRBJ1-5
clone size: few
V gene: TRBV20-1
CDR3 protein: CSARAPGARGQPQHF
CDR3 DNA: TGCAGTGCTAGAGCTCCAGGGGCCCGAGGGCAGCCCCAGCATTTT

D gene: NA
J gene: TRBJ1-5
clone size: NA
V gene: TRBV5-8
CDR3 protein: CASSQKDRNQPQHF
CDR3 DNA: TGTGCCAGCAGCCAAAAAGACAGAAATCAGCCCCAGCATTTT

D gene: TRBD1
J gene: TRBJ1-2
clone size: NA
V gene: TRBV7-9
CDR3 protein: CASSRDGTGAYGYTF
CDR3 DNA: TGTGCCAGCAGCCGCGATGGGACAGGGGCCTATGGCTACACCTTC

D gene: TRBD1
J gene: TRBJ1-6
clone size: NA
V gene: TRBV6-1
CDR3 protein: CASRRQGARQSPLHF
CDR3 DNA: TGTGCCAGCAGGAGACAGGGGGCGCGACAATCACCCCTCCACTTT

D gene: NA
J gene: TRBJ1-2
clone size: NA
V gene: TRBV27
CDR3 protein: CASSLSGDYGYTF
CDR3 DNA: TGTGCCAGCAGTTTATCGGGGGACTATGGCTACACCTTC

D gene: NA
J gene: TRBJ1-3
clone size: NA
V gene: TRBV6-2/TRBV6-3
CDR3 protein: CASSYPGNTIYF
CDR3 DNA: TGTGCCAGCAGTTACCCGGGAAACACCATATATTTT

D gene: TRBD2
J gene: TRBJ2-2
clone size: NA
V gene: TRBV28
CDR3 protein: CASSLWGLAGGPGELFF
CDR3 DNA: TGTGCCAGCAGTTTATGGGGACTAGCGGGGGGGCCCGGGGAGCTGTTTTTT

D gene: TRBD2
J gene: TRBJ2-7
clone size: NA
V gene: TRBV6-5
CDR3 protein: CASSYSKTSGGGEQYF
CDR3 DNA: TGTGCCAGCAGTTACTCGAAAACTAGCGGTGGGGGCGAGCAGTACTTC

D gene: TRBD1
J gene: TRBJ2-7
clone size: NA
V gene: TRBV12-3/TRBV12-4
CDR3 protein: CASSGTGSSYEQYF
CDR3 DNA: TGTGCCAGCAGTGGGACAGGCAGCTCCTACGAGCAGTACTTC

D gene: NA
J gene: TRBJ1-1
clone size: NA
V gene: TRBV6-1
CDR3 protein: CASRGSGLHTEAFF
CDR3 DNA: TGTGCCAGCAGAGGCTCGGGGTTACACACTGAAGCTTTCTTT

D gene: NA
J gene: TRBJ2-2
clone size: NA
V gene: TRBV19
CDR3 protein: CASSPTLGFPDTGELFF
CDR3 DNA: TGTGCCAGTAGTCCTACGCTTGGGTTCCCGGACACCGGGGAGCTGTTTTTT

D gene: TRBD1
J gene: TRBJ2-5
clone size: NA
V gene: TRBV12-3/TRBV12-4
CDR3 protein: CASSLGTGPQETQYF
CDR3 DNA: TGTGCCAGCAGTTTGGGGACAGGCCCCCAAGAGACCCAGTACTTC

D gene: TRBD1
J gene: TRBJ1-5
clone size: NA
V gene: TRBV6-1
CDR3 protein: CASGRTGGQPQHF
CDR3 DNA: TGTGCCAGCGGACGAACAGGGGGACAGCCCCAGCATTTT

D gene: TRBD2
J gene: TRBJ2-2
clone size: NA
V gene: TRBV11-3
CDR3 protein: CASSTLAGGRGELFF
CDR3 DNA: TGTGCCAGCAGCACCCTAGCGGGGGGGCGCGGGGAGCTGTTTTTT

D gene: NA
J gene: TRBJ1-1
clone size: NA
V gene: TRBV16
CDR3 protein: CASSQSTRTEAFF
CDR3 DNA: TGTGCCAGCAGCCAATCAACCCGGACTGAAGCTTTCTTT

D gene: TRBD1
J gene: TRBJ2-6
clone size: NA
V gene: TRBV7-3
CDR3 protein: CASSLGTGQGLSGANVLTF
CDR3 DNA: TGTGCCAGCAGCCTAGGAACGGGACAGGGGTTATCTGGGGCCAACGTCCTGACTTTC

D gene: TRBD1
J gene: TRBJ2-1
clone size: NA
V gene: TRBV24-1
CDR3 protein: CATSDGTVHNEQFF
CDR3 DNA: TGTGCCACCAGTGACGGGACAGTTCACAATGAGCAGTTCTTC

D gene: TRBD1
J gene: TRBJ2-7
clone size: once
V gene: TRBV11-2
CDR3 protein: CASSSLGTGPYEQYF
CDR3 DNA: TGTGCCAGCAGCTCCCTCGGGACAGGGCCCTACGAGCAGTACTTC

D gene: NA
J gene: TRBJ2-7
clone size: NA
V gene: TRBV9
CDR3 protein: CASSVGVQGEQYF
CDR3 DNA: TGTGCCAGCAGCGTAGGTGTGCAGGGCGAGCAGTACTTC

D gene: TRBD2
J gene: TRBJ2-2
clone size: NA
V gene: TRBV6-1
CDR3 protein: CASSALAGGQTGELFF
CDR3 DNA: TGTGCCAGCAGTGCACTAGCGGGGGGACAAACCGGGGAGCTGTTTTTC

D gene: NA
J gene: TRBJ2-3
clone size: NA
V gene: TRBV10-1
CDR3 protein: CASSPTEPTDTQYF
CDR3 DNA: TGCGCCAGCAGCCCGACAGAACCCACAGATACGCAGTATTTT

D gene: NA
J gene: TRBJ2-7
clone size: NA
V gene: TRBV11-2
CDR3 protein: CASSLYRELDEQYF
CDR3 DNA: TGTGCCAGCAGCCTATACCGTGAGTTGGACGAGCAGTACTTC

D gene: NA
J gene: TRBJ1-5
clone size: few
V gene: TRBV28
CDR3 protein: CASGIGQPQHF
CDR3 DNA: TGTGCCAGCGGGATCGGTCAGCCCCAGCATTTT

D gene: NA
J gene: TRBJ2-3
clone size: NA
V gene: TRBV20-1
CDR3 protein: CSARGGGQSDTQYF
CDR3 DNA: TGCAGTGCTAGAGGTGGGGGGCAATCAGATACGCAGTATTTT

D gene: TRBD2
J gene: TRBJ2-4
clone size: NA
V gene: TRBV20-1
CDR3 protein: CSARRRGGPRNIQYF
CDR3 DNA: TGCAGTGCTAGGCGACGGGGGGGCCCTCGGAACATTCAGTACTTC

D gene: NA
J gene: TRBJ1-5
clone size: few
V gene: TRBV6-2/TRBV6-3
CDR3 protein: CASSYYSSYPQHF
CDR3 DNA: TGTGCCAGCAGTTACTACAGCTCCTATCCCCAGCATTTT

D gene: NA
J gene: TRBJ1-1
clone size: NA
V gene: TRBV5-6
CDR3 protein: CASSFYTGTEAFF
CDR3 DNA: TGTGCCAGCAGCTTCTACACAGGCACTGAAGCTTTCTTT

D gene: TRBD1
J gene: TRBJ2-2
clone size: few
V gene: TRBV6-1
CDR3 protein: CASRGTGGAGGELFF
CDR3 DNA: TGTGCCAGCAGGGGGACAGGGGGCGCCGGCGGGGAGCTGTTTTTT

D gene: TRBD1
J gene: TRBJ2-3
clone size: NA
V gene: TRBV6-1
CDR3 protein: CASSALVVSRGTGADTQYF
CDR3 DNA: TGTGCCAGCAGTGCCTTGGTCGTAAGCAGGGGGACGGGCGCAGATACGCAGTATTTT

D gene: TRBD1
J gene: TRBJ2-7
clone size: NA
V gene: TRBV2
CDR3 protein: CASLRDSPYEQYF
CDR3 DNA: TGTGCCAGTCTCCGGGACAGTCCCTACGAGCAGTACTTC

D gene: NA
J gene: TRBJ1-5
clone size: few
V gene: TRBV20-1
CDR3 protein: CSARDRVNSNQPQHF
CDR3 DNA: TGCAGTGCTAGAGACAGGGTTAATAGCAATCAGCCCCAGCATTTT

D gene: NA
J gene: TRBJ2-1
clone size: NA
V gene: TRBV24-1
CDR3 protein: CATSDGRDNEQFF
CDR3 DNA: TGTGCCACCAGTGATGGCAGGGACAATGAGCAGTTCTTC